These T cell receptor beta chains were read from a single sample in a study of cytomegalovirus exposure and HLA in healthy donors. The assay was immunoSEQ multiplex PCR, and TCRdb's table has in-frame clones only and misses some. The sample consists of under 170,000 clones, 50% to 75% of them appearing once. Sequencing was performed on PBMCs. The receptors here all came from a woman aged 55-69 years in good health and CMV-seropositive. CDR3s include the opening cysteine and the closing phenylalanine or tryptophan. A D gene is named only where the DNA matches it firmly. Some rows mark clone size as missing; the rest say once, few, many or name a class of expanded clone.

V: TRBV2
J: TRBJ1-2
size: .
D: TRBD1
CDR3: CASSDRGYGYTF
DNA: TGTGCCAGCTCCGACAGGGGCTATGGCTACACCTTC

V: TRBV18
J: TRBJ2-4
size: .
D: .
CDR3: CASSPAALAKNIQYF
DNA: TGTGCCAGCTCGCCCGCTGCGCTAGCCAAAAACATTCAGTACTTC

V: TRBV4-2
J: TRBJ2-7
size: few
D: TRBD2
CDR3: CASSQDLAGAFNEQYF
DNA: TGTGCCAGCAGCCAAGATCTAGCGGGAGCTTTCAACGAGCAGTACTTC

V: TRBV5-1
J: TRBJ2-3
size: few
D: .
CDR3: CASSSGGTTDTQYF
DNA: TGCGCCAGCAGCTCTGGAGGAACCACAGATACGCAGTATTTT

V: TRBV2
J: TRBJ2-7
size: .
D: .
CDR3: CASSVRWGSVYEQYF
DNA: TGTGCCAGCAGTGTGCGATGGGGCTCGGTCTACGAGCAGTACTTC

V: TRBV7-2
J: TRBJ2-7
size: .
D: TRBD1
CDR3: CASSYGTGLYEQYF
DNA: TGTGCCAGCAGCTACGGGACAGGGTTATACGAGCAGTACTTC

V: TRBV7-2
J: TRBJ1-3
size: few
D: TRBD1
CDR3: CASSSQGAGNTIYF
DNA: TGTGCCAGCAGCTCACAGGGGGCTGGAAACACCATATATTTT

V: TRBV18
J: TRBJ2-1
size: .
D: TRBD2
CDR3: CASSPGLAGGPSGEQFF
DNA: TGTGCCAGCTCACCGGGGCTAGCGGGAGGCCCCTCGGGGGAGCAGTTCTTC

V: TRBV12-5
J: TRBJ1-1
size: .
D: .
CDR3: CASGLTLNTEAFF
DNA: TGTGCTAGTGGTTTGACTCTGAACACTGAAGCTTTCTTT

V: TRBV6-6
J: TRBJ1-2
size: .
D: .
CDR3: CASSSRGSDYGYTF
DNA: TGTGCCAGCAGTTCCAGGGGATCCGACTATGGCTACACCTTC

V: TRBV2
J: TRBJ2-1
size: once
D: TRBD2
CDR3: CASSFRGLASSYNEQFF
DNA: TGTGCCAGCAGTTTCAGGGGACTAGCCAGCTCCTACAATGAGCAGTTCTTC

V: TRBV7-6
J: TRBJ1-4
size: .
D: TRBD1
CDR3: CASSPTRTGANEKLFF
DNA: TGTGCCAGCAGCCCCACCCGGACAGGGGCAAATGAAAAACTGTTTTTT

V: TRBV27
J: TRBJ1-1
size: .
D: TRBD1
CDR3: CASSLIPPGQGVNTEAFF
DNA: TGTGCCAGCAGTTTAATCCCCCCCGGCCAGGGGGTTAACACTGAAGCTTTCTTT

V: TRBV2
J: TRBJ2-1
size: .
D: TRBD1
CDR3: CASRLSPGQGIGEQFF
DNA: TGTGCCAGCAGACTAAGCCCGGGACAGGGAATCGGTGAGCAGTTCTTC

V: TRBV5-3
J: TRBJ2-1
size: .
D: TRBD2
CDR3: CARSLGDYAEQFF
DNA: TGTGCCAGAAGCTTGGGGGACTACGCTGAGCAGTTCTTC

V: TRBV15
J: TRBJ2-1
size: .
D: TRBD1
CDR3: CATSRGGTGGHNEQFF
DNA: TGTGCCACCAGCAGAGGTGGGACAGGGGGACACAATGAGCAGTTCTTC